The entry that follows covers one T cell receptor beta chain sequence. The antigen is unknown. The sample is drawn from a study of shared clonotypes between healthy human individuals. Study context: Each donor's CD8 memory used one plate, CD8 naive two, each CD4 subset three. General observations from the study: Generation probabilities were higher for clonotypes shared across all four sorted-subset donors than for unshared ones.

Cells designated naive CD8 were CD45RO-negative and were positively selected for CCR7, with terminally differentiated effector memory CD45RA+ cells excluded. The germline V and J ends were trimmed by 0 bases and 3 bases, with 9 bases remaining between them. The CDR3 consists of 15 residues. From germline, CDR1 is MGHRA and CDR2 YSYEKL. Clones were sequenced by immunoSEQ multiplex PCR, and TCRdb holds only the in-frame ones, with some missing. The sample lists about 650,000 clones, about 95% occurring once. The sequenced sample was naive CD8+ T cells sorted from blood. The TCR originated in a woman in her twenties or thirties in good health. The V and J genes are TRBV4-1 and TRBJ1-5; tentatively, D is TRBD1 (6 bases). The CDR3 spells CASSQETGLNQPQHF. CDR3 coding DNA: TGCGCCAGCAGCCAAGAAACAGGGCTCAATCAGCCCCAGCATTTT.